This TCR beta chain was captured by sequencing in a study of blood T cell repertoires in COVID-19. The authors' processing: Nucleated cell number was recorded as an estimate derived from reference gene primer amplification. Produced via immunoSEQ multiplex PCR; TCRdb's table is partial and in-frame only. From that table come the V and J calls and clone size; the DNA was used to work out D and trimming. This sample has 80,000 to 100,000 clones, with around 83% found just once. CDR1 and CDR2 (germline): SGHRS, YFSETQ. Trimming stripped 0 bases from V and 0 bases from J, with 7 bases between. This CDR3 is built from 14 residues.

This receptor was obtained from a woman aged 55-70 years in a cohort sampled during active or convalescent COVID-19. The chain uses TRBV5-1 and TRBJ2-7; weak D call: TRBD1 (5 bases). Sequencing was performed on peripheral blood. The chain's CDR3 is CASSLAGHSYEQYF. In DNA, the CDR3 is TGCGCCAGCAGCTTGGCTGGACACTCCTACGAGCAGTACTTC.